The 19 T cell receptor beta chains presented below share a single source sample, sequenced in a study of shared clonotypes between healthy human individuals. Clones were read by immunoSEQ multiplex PCR, and TCRdb kept only the in-frame ones, dropping some. The sample holds about 2,200,000 clones, under 95% seen once. Naive-designated CD8 cells lacked CD45RO, were positively enriched for CCR7, and omitted terminally differentiated effector memory CD45RA+ cells. Sequencing input: naive CD8+ T cells from PBMCs. The receptor source for this set is a young man in good health. Some clones in this sample may be carry-over from other donors' samples.

The chain uses TRBV28 and TRBJ2-7; TRBD2 aligns across 11 bases. The V gene's germline CDR1 is MDHEN and CDR2 SYDVKM. Trimming removed 10 bases from V and 4 bases from J; junction bases left unmatched: 6. The CDR3 covers 13 residues. The CDR3 here is CATRLAGSYEQYF. CDR3 DNA sequence: TGTGCCACACGACTAGCGGGAAGTTACGAGCAGTACTTC.

The chain recombines TRBV5-1 with TRBJ2-3; 9 bases are shared with TRBD2. Germline CDR1 SGHRS, CDR2 YFSETQ. This CDR3 has 15 residues. The V and J ends lost 4 bases and 2 bases, in that order; junction bases with no gene match: 5. CDR3 DNA: TGCGCCAGCAGCGTCCTAGCGGGGTTCACAGATACGCAGTATTTT. Translating it yields CASSVLAGFTDTQYF.

J is TRBJ2-6 and V is TRBV14; 7 bases align to TRBD1. Germline CDR1 reads SGHDN; CDR2 reads FVKESK. The CDR3 contains 18 residues. Trimming removed 0 bases from V and 0 bases from J; junction bases left unmatched: 5. This CDR3 reads CASSQETGWYSGANVLTF. CDR3 coding DNA: TGTGCCAGCAGCCAAGAGACAGGGTGGTACTCTGGGGCCAACGTCCTGACTTTC.

The chain joins TRBV28 to TRBJ1-1; D uncertain. The CDR3 sequence is 14 residues long. Germline CDR1 is MDHEN and CDR2 is SYDVKM. V shed 2 bases and J shed 4 bases, with 11 bases lying between them. The CDR3 DNA reads as TGTGCCAGCAGTTTAAGCTGGGGTGGCACTGAAGCTTTCTTT. As protein: CASSLSWGGTEAFF. The full variable domain, rest sourced from reference TRBV28 and TRBJ1-1, is DVKVTQSSRYLVKRTGEKVFLECVQDMDHENMFWYRQDPGLGLRLIYFSYDVKMKEKGDIPEGYSVSREKKERFSLILESASTNQTSMYLCASSLSWGGTEAFFGQGTRLTVV.

This clone was recorded once. The chain is built from TRBV27 and TRBJ2-7; tentative D call: TRBD1 (6 bases). The germline V gene encodes CDR1 MNHEY and CDR2 SMNVEV (reference sequence). This CDR3 region has 15 residues. V gave up 5 bases and J gave up 7 bases, with 21 bases separating them. The CDR3 nucleotides read TGTGCCAGCAGTCCAAGTCCGGGACACTCCTCGGAGCAGTACTTC. This encodes CASSPSPGHSSEQYF.

The CDR3 nucleotides are TGCGCCAGCAGCCTGACCGGGACAGGTAACAATGAGCAGTTCTTC. As protein: CASSLTGTGNNEQFF. The chain uses TRBV5-1 and TRBJ2-1; 8 positions match TRBD1. Trimming took 4 bases from V and 5 from J; bases not matched to a gene: 8. This CDR3 is built from 15 residues. Germline V gene data show CDR1 as SGHRS and CDR2 as YFSETQ.

J is TRBJ2-6 and V is TRBV27, with D perhaps TRBD2 (5 bases). V lost 2 bases and J lost 0, with 11 bases in between. The CDR3 length is 17 residues. Germline V CDR1 and CDR2: MNHEY, SMNVEV (reference sequence). The CDR3 region has the DNA TGTGCCAGCAGTTTAGGGGTGGGGAGCTCTGGGGCCAACGTCCTGACTTTC. Amino acid sequence: CASSLGVGSSGANVLTF.

This clone was seen a few times. The chain carries TRBV6-4 and TRBJ1-1; TRBD1 might be the D (5 bases). Germline CDR1 and CDR2: MRHNA and SNTAGT. The CDR3 is 16 residues long. V gave up 3 bases and J gave up 6 bases, with 20 bases separating them. CDR3 protein: CASSEIIRDAWAEAFF. The CDR3 coding sequence is TGTGCCAGCAGTGAAATTATCAGGGACGCTTGGGCTGAAGCTTTCTTT.

The V and J genes are TRBV27 and TRBJ2-3; 15 bases match TRBD2. With 5 bases clipped from V and 6 bases from J, the junction kept 9 bases outside the gene matches. The germline V gene has CDR1 MNHEY and CDR2 SMNVEV (reference sequence). This CDR3 has 17 amino acids. The CDR3 coding sequence is TGTGCCAGCAGTATCCGGACTAGCGGGAGGGGGTTGGATACGCAGTATTTT. Translating gives CASSIRTSGRGLDTQYF.

The chain uses TRBV27 and TRBJ2-7; TRBD2 aligns across 7 bases. V shed 5 bases and J 2 bases; nucleotides not matched to a gene: 12. This CDR3 is 16 amino acids long. CDR1 and CDR2 (germline): MNHEY, SMNVEV (reference sequence). The CDR3 spells CASSPPGRGGAYEQYF. DNA of the CDR3: TGTGCCAGCAGTCCCCCCGGACGCGGGGGAGCCTACGAGCAGTACTTC.

The V gene is TRBV28, the J gene TRBJ1-3; possible D gene TRBD1, 5 bases. Germline V gives CDR1 MDHEN, CDR2 SYDVKM. The V and J ends lost 3 bases and 1 base respectively, with 16 bases between them. The length of the CDR3 is 17 residues. The CDR3 loop is CASSLRGGRGSGNTIYF. CDR3 DNA: TGTGCCAGCAGTTTGCGGGGGGGACGGGGATCTGGAAACACCATATATTTT. Complete variable domain (other parts from reference TRBV28 and TRBJ1-3): DVKVTQSSRYLVKRTGEKVFLECVQDMDHENMFWYRQDPGLGLRLIYFSYDVKMKEKGDIPEGYSVSREKKERFSLILESASTNQTSMYLCASSLRGGRGSGNTIYFGEGSWLTVV.

The rearrangement joins TRBV27 to TRBJ1-2; possibly TRBD1 for D (6 bases). The CDR3 has 15 residues. The germline V gene encodes CDR1 MNHEY and CDR2 SMNVEV (reference sequence). V lost 0 bases, J lost 8 bases, and 16 bases lay in between. CDR3 protein: CASSLSRMGAEGYTF. The CDR3 nucleotides are TGTGCCAGCAGTTTATCTAGAATGGGGGCCGAAGGCTACACCTTC.

The gene calls are TRBV27 and TRBJ2-1, with D unresolved. The CDR3 contains 13 residues. Trimming shortened V by 2 bases and J by 5 bases, and 7 bases separated the two germline ends. Germline lookup yields CDR1 MNHEY and CDR2 SMNVEV (reference sequence). The CDR3 nucleotides read TGTGCCAGCAGTTTAAACAATAACAATGAGCAGTTCTTC. Translation gives CASSLNNNNEQFF.

The V gene is TRBV13, the J gene TRBJ2-2; D call uncertain. V dropped 3 bases and J dropped 2 bases, with 7 bases sitting between them. Germline CDR1 is PRHDT and CDR2 is FYEKMQ (reference sequence). The CDR3 runs to 14 residues. The CDR3 region is CASSFWENTGELFF. CDR3 bases: TGTGCCAGCAGCTTCTGGGAAAACACCGGGGAGCTGTTTTTT.

Note on this clone: Other DNA sequences in the sample encode the same CDR3. The chain carries TRBV7-9 and TRBJ2-7, with 14 positions matching TRBD2. With 5 bases clipped from V and 6 bases from J, the junction kept 3 bases outside the gene matches. There are 14 residues in the CDR3. CDR1 and CDR2 from the germline V gene are SEHNR and FQNEAQ (reference sequence). The CDR3 region is CASSPGLAGGEQYF. The DNA for the CDR3 is TGTGCCAGCAGCCCCGGACTAGCGGGAGGCGAGCAGTACTTC.

The chain joins TRBV2 to TRBJ2-7; 9 bases agree with TRBD1. This CDR3 is built from 17 residues. Germline V gene data show CDR1 as SNHLY and CDR2 as FYNNEI. V gave up 8 bases and J gave up 1 base; unmatched junction bases: 15. Written as DNA, the CDR3 is TGTGCCAGCCGACTGGAGAGGGACAGGGCAAGGTCCTACGAGCAGTACTTC. Protein product: CASRLERDRARSYEQYF.

The chain employs TRBV7-9 and TRBJ1-3; D gene uncertain. The germline CDR1 and CDR2 sequences are SEHNR and FQNEAQ (reference sequence). V was clipped by 11 bases and J by 7 bases, with 12 bases between them. The CDR3 runs 11 residues. The CDR3 spells CAASETNTIYF. As DNA, the CDR3 is TGTGCCGCGTCTGAGACTAACACCATATATTTT.

The chain recombines TRBV6-5 with TRBJ1-2, with TRBD1 identical over 9 bases. V shed 6 bases and J 4 bases; nucleotides not matched to a gene: 9. Germline CDR1 is MNHEY and CDR2 is SVGAGI. CDR3 length: 15 amino acids. For the CDR3, the DNA is TGTGCCAGCAGAGCGGGACAGGGATTTGGCTATGGCTACACCTTC. Residues: CASRAGQGFGYGYTF.

This chain links TRBV5-6 with TRBJ2-7, with D hard to call. The length of the CDR3 is 16 residues. Per the germline V gene, CDR1 is SGHDT and CDR2 is YYEEEE. V was cut by 0 bases and J by 7 bases, with 20 bases left in between. In DNA form, the CDR3 reads TGTGCCAGCAGCTTGGCGGTGGGTCAGGTAGAAAGGGAGCAGTACTTC. The encoded protein is CASSLAVGQVEREQYF.